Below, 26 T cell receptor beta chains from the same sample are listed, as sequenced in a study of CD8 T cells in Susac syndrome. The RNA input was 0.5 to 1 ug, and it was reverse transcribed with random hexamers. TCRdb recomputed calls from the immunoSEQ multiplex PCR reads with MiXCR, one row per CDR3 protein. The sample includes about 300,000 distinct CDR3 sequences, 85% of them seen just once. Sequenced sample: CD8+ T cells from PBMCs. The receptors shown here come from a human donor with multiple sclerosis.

The CDR3 sequence: CASSLIGGGTGELFF. The CDR3 DNA reads as TGTGCCAGCAGTTTGATAGGGGGCGGCACCGGGGAGCTGTTTTTT. This chain uses TRBV28 with TRBJ2-2; TRBD1 matches 7 bases. Germline lookup yields CDR1 MDHEN and CDR2 SYDVKM. V shed 3 bases, J shed 4 bases, and the junction held 5 bases outside the gene matches. The CDR3 length is 15 residues.

The CDR3 sequence is CASSLVGRTSGYNEQFF. The CDR3 nucleotides read TGTGCCAGCAGCTTAGTAGGTAGGACTAGCGGCTACAATGAGCAGTTCTTC. V gene TRBV7-9 combines with J gene TRBJ2-1; 10 bases align to TRBD2. Trimming took 1 base from V and 3 from J; bases not matched to a gene: 6. Germline V gives CDR1 SEHNR, CDR2 FQNEAQ (reference sequence). The CDR3 covers 17 residues.

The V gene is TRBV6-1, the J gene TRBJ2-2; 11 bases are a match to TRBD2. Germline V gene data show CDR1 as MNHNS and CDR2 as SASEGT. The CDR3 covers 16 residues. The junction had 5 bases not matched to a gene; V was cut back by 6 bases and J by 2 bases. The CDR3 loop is CASRLAGEGNTGELFF. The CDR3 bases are TGTGCCAGCAGACTAGCGGGAGAGGGAAACACCGGGGAGCTGTTTTTT.

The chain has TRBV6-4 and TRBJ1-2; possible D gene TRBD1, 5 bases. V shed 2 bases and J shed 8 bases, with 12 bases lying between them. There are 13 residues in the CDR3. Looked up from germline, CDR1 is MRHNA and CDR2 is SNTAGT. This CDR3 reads CASSDGGSVGYTF. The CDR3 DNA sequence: TGTGCCAGCAGTGACGGGGGATCTGTCGGCTACACCTTC.

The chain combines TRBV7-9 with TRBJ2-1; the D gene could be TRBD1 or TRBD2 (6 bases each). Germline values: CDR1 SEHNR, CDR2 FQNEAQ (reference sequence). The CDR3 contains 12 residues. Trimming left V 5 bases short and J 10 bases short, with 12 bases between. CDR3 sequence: CASSGPGAEQFF. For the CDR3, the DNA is TGTGCCAGCAGCGGACCGGGGGCAGAGCAGTTCTTC.

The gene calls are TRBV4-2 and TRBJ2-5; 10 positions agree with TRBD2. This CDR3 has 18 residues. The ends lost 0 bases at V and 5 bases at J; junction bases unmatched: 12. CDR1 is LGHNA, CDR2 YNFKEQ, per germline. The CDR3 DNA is TGTGCCAGCAGCCAAGATTATGGAGCGGGAGGGCGAGCGGAGACCCAGTACTTC. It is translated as CASSQDYGAGGRAETQYF.

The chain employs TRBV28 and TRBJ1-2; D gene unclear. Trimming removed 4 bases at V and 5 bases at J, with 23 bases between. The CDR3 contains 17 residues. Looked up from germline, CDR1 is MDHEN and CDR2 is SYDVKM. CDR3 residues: CASSYRPMWETDYGYTF. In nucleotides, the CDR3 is TGTGCCAGCAGTTACCGTCCCATGTGGGAGACCGATTATGGCTACACCTTC.

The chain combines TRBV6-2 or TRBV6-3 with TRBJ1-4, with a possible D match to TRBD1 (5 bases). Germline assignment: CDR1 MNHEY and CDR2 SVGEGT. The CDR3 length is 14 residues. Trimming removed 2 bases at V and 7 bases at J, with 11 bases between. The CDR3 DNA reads TGTGCCAGCAGTTACGCGGGGCTGGGTGAAAAACTGTTTTTT. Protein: CASSYAGLGEKLFF.

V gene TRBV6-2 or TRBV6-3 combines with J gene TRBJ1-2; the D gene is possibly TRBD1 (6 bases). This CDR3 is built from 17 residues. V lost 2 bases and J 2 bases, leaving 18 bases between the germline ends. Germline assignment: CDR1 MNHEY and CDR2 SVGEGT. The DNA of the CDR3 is TGTGCCAGCAGTTACATGCAAACCGGGACAAGGAACTATGGCTACACCTTC. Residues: CASSYMQTGTRNYGYTF.

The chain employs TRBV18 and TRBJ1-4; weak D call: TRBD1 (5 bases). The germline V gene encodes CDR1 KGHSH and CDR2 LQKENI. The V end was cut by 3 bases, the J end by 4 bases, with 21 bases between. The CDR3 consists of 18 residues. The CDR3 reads CASSPGIGIVGLNEKLFF. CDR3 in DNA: TGTGCCAGCTCACCTGGGATCGGAATTGTGGGGCTTAATGAAAAACTGTTTTTT.

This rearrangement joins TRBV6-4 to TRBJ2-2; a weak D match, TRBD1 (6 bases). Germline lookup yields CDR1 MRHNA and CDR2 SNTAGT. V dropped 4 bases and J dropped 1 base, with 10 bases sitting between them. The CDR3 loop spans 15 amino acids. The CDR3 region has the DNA TGTGCCAGCAGTGCGACGACAGGGAACACCGGGGAGCTGTTTTTT. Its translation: CASSATTGNTGELFF.

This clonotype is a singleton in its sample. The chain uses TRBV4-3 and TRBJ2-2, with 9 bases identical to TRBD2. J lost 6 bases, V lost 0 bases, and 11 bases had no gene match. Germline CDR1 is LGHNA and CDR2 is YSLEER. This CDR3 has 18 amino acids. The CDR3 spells CASSQDPPQAGGAGELFF. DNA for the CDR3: TGCGCCAGCAGCCAAGATCCCCCCCAAGCGGGAGGCGCCGGGGAGCTGTTTTTT.

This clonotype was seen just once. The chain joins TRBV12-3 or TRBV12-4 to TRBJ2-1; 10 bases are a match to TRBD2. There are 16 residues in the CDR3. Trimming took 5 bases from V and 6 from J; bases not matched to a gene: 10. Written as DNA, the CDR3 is TGTGCCAGCAGTCCCCCCCCGGGGACTAGCGTCAATGAGCAGTTCTTC. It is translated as CASSPPPGTSVNEQFF.

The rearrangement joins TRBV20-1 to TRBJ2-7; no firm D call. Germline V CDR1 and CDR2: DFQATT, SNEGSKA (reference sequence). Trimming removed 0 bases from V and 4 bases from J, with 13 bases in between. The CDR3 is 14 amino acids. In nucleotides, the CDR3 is TGCAGTGCTAGAGATCTCGTGACTGCTTACGAGCAGTACTTC. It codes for CSARDLVTAYEQYF.

The CDR3 region is CATSDDGGHPSDTQYF. As DNA, the CDR3 is TGTGCCACCAGTGATGATGGAGGACATCCCTCGGATACGCAGTATTTT. The chain links TRBV24-1 to TRBJ2-3; D possibly matches TRBD1 or TRBD2 (5 bases each). This CDR3 has 16 residues. V was clipped by 3 bases and J by 6 bases, with 18 bases between them. Germline loops: CDR1 KGHDR, CDR2 SFDVKD.

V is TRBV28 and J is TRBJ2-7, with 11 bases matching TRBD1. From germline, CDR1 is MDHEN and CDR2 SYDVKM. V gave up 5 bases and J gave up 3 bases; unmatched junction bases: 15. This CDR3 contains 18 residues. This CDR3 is CASSPGTGGFIGLYEQYF. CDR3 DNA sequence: TGTGCCAGCAGTCCGGGGACAGGGGGTTTCATAGGCCTCTACGAGCAGTACTTC.

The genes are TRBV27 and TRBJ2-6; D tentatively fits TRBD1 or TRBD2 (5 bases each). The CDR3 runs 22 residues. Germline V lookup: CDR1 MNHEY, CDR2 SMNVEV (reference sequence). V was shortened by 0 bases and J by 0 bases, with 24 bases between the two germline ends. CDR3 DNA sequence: TGTGCCAGCAGTTTATCTTTCCCCAGCTTTCGGGGCACACGCTCTGGGGCCAACGTCCTGACTTTC. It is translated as CASSLSFPSFRGTRSGANVLTF.

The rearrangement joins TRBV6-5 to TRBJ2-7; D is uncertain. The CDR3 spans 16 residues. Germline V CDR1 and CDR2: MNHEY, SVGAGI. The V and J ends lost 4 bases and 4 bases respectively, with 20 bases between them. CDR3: CASSFLLDPSPYEQYF. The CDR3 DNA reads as TGTGCCAGCAGTTTTCTCCTGGACCCCTCACCGTACGAGCAGTACTTC.

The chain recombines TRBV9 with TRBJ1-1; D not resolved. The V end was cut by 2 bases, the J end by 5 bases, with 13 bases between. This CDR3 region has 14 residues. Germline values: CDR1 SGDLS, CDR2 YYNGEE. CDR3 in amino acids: CASSVGLGKTEAFF. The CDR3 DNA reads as TGTGCCAGCAGCGTGGGTTTAGGGAAAACTGAAGCTTTCTTT.

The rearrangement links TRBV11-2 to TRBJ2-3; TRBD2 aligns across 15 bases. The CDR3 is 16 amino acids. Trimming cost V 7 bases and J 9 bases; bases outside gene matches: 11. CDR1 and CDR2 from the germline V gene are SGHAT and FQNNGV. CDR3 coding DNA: TGTGCCAGCATTTTTACGGGACTAGCGGGAGGACGAACGCAGTATTTT. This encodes CASIFTGLAGGRTQYF.

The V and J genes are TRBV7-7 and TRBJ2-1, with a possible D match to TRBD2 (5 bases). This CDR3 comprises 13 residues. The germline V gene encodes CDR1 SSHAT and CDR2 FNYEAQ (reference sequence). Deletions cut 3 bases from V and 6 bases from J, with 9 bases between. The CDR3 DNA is TGTGCCAGCAGCTTGTTTGGAGGCAATGAGCAGTTCTTC. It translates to CASSLFGGNEQFF.

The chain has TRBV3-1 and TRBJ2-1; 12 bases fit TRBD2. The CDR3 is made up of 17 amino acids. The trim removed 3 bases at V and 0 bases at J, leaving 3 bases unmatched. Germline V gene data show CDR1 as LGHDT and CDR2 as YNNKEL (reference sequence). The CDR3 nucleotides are TGTGCCAGCAGCCAGGTGACTAGCGGGAGCTCCTACAATGAGCAGTTCTTC. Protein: CASSQVTSGSSYNEQFF.

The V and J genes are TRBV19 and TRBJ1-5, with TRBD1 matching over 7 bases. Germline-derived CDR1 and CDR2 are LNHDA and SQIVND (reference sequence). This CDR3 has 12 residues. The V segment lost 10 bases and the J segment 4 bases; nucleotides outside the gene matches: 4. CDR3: CATRQGNQPQHF. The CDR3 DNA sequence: TGTGCCACCAGACAGGGAAATCAGCCCCAGCATTTT. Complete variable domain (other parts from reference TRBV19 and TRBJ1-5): DGGITQSPKYLFRKEGQNVTLSCEQNLNHDAMYWYRQDPGQGLRLIYYSQIVNDFQKGDIAEGYSVSREKKESFPLTVTSAQKNPTAFYLCATRQGNQPQHFGDGTRLSIL.

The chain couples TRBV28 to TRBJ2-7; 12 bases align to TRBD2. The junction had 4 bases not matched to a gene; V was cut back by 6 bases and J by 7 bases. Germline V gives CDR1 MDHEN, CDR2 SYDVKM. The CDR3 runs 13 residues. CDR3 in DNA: TGTGCCAGCAGCCTAGGACTAGCGGGAGAGCAGTACTTC. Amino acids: CASSLGLAGEQYF.

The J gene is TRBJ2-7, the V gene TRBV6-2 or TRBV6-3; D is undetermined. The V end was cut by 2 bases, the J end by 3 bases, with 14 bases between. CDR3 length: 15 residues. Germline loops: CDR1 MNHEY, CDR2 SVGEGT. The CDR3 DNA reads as TGTGCCAGCAGTTACCACGCTAGGAAGATCTACGAGCAGTACTTC. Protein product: CASSYHARKIYEQYF.

CDR3 protein: CSVEWVGSPLHF. CDR3 in DNA: TGCAGCGTTGAATGGGTGGGTTCACCCCTCCACTTT. This sequence joins TRBV29-1 and TRBJ1-6; D not resolved. Germline V gene data show CDR1 as SQVTM and CDR2 as ANQGSEA. Trimming left V 2 bases short and J 9 bases short, with 8 bases between. The CDR3 sequence is 12 residues long.